Listed here is a single TCR beta chain. The target antigen is unknown. This sample is drawn from a study of cytomegalovirus exposure and HLA in healthy donors. Study overall: The 550 to 800 first-cohort repertoires and the roughly 120 validation repertoires shared the same platform, a later analysis reported.

TCRdb's copy holds only in-frame clones and misses some; the assay was immunoSEQ multiplex PCR. The repertoire holds some 130,000 clones, with approximately 94% as singletons. V lost 3 bases and J lost 4; bases outside the gene matches: 6. The CDR3 extends over 16 amino acids. Germline CDR1 and CDR2: SGHRS and YFSETQ. The study's findings and limits: For cytomegalovirus status, the classifier reportedly gave diagnoses with high specificity and sensitivity. The study designated some 180 TCR beta chains cytomegalovirus-associated. That first-cohort TCR clusters tended to co-occur in the roughly 130 validation repertoires was found in a later analysis.

The sequence derives from a young man in good health and CMV-seropositive. This rearrangement joins TRBV5-1 to TRBJ2-3; TRBD2 aligns across 12 bases. The sample was PBMCs. This CDR3 reads CASSYLAGGQSDTQYF. The CDR3 region has the DNA TGCGCCAGCAGCTACCTAGCGGGAGGGCAATCAGATACGCAGTATTTT.